The sequence of this TCR beta chain was determined in a study of T cell repertoires and HLA-DP antigens. Sequenced by immunoSEQ multiplex PCR; TCRdb stores in-frame clones only, minus some. Of about 89,000 clones listed, more than 75% are singletons. J was trimmed by 2 bases and V by 3 bases; bases with no gene match: 12. Looked up from germline, CDR1 is SGHRS and CDR2 is YFSETQ. The CDR3 sequence is 17 residues long. A note on this clone: The antigen is undetermined.

The sequence derives from a man in his fifties or sixties in good health and CMV-seronegative. The material sequenced was CD4+ T cells from PBMCs. The chain couples TRBV5-1 to TRBJ2-5, with TRBD1 identical over 8 bases. CDR3 DNA sequence: TGCGCCAGCAGCTCTGGACAGGGTAGGAACCGACAAGAGACCCAGTACTTC. Amino acids: CASSSGQGRNRQETQYF.